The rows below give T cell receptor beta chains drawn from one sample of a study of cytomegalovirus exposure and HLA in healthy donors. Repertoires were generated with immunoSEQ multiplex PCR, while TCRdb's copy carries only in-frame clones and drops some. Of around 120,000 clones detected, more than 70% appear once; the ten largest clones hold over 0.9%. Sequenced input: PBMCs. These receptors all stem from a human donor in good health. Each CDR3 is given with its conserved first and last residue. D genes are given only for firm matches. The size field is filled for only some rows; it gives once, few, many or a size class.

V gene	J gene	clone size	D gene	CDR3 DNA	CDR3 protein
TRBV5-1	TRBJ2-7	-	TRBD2	TGCGCCAGCAGCTGGACTAGCGGGGTCACCTACGAGCAGTACTTC	CASSWTSGVTYEQYF
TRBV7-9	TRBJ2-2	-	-	TGTGCCAGCACCTTGCGGGGCACCGGGGAGCTGTTTTTT	CASTLRGTGELFF
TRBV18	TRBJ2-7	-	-	TGTGCCAGCTCCCATGGGGCGGGGTACGAGCAGTACTTC	CASSHGAGYEQYF
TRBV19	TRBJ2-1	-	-	TGTGCCAGTAGTCCCCATGCAGGGGTCGGCAGGAATGAGCAGTTCTTC	CASSPHAGVGRNEQFF
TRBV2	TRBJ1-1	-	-	TGTGCCAGCAGTGAACGAAGTAGAGGGATGAACACTGAAGCTTTCTTT	CASSERSRGMNTEAFF
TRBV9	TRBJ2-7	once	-	TGTGCCAGCGGAACAGGTTTAACCTACGAGCAGTACTTC	CASGTGLTYEQYF
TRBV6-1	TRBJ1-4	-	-	TGTGCCAGCAGTCGCGACAGCGCAACTAATGAAAAACTGTTTTTT	CASSRDSATNEKLFF
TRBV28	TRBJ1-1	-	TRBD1	TGTGCCAGCAGTGTAACAGGGGGGAGGACTGAAGCTTTCTTT	CASSVTGGRTEAFF
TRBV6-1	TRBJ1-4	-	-	TGTGCCAGCAGTCCCGCTTCCCCCATCTCGGGAAAACTGTTTTTT	CASSPASPISGKLFF
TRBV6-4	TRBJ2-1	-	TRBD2	TGTGCCAGCAGCCCTTACCTAGCGGGGGGGCCAGGTGAGCAGTTCTTC	CASSPYLAGGPGEQFF
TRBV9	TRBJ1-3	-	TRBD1	TGTGCCAGCAGCGTGGGGACAGGGTCAGGAAACACCATATATTTT	CASSVGTGSGNTIYF
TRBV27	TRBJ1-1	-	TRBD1	TGTGCCAGCAGTTTGTGGGGACAGGGGAGGTTGAACACTGAAGCTTTCTTT	CASSLWGQGRLNTEAFF
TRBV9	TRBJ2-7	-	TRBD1	TGTGCCAGCAGCGGCGAGGACAGGGGGTTCTCCTACGAGCAGTACTTC	CASSGEDRGFSYEQYF
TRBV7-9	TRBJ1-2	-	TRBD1	TGTGCCAGCAGCCATGACAGGGTGTCAACGACCAGTGTCTACACCTTC	CASSHDRVSTTSVYTF
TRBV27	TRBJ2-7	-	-	TGTGCCAGCAGTCCGGGACTCCTTAACTACGAGCAGTACTTC	CASSPGLLNYEQYF
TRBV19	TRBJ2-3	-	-	TGTGCCAGTAGTATAAGGGGCTCCCGTATAAACACAGATACGCAGTATTTT	CASSIRGSRINTDTQYF
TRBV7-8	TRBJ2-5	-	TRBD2	TGTGCCAGCAGCCACGGGAGTGGGAGGGCAGAGACCCAGTACTTC	CASSHGSGRAETQYF
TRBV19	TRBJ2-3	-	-	TGTGCCAGTAGTATAGGGCCTAGCACAGATACGCAGTATTTT	CASSIGPSTDTQYF
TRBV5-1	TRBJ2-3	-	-	TGCGCCAGCAGCCCGCTTTTCGCCCTCCCTCGACGGGGGGCCATCGATACGCAGTATTTT	CASSPLFALPRRGAIDTQYF
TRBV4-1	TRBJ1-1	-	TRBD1	TGCGCCAGCAGCCAAATGGACAGGACTGAAGCTTTCTTT	CASSQMDRTEAFF
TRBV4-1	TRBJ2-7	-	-	TGCGCCAGCAGCCCCACCAGGGGTTTGGACGAGCAGTACTTC	CASSPTRGLDEQYF
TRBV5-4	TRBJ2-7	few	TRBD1	TGTGCCAGCAGCCTCCAGGGGGCAAGGAACGAGCAGTACTTC	CASSLQGARNEQYF
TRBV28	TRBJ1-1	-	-	TGTGCCAGCAGTGCTCCCGCCGGGAACACTGAAGCTTTCTTT	CASSAPAGNTEAFF
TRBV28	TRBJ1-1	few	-	TGTGCCAGCAGTTGGAGGGAATGGGTATCCGATACTGAAGCTTTCTTT	CASSWREWVSDTEAFF
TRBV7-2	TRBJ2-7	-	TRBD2	TGTGCCAGCAGGGGTCCCGGGACTAGCGGCGAGCAGTACTTC	CASRGPGTSGEQYF
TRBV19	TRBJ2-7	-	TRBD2	TGTGCCAGTAGCGCCGCGCTAGCGGGGCCCTACGAGCAGTACTTC	CASSAALAGPYEQYF
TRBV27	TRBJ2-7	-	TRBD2	TGTGCCAGCAGTCCGGGACTAGCGGGGGGATCCGACGAGCAGTACTTC	CASSPGLAGGSDEQYF
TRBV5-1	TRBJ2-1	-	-	TGCGCCAGCAGCTTGAATGGGGGGGCCGAAAATGAGCAGTTCTTC	CASSLNGGAENEQFF
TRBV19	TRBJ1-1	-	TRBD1	TGTGCCAGTAGTATTAACGCAGGGGGGAACACTGAAGCTTTCTTT	CASSINAGGNTEAFF
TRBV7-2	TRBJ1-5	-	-	TGTGCCAGTCAGGGACATAGCAATCAGCCCCAGCATTTT	CASQGHSNQPQHF
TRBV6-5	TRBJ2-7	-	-	TGTGCCAGCATTGCGGGACTGGGAGCCTACGAGCAGTACTTC	CASIAGLGAYEQYF
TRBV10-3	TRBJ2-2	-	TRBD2	TGTGCCACCTGGGCGGGGGGGCTCGGCACCGGGGAGCTGTTTTTT	CATWAGGLGTGELFF
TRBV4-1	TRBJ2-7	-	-	TGCGCCAGCAGCCAAGAGCGAGGGTCCTACGAGCAGTACTTC	CASSQERGSYEQYF
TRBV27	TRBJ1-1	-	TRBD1	TGTGCCAGCAGTCCGGGACAGGGGGGCAATTTGAACACTGAAGCTTTCTTT	CASSPGQGGNLNTEAFF
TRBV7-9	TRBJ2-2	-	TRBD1	TGTGCCAGCAGCGTGGGACAGGGCGTCGGGGAGCTGTTTTTT	CASSVGQGVGELFF
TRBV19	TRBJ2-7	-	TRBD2	TGTGCCAGTAGTCGGACTAGCGGGGGGGGTCAGAGCCCCGAGCAGTACTTC	CASSRTSGGGQSPEQYF
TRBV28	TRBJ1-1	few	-	TGTGCCAGCAGTCGATCGGACACCTGGAACACTGAAGCTTTCTTT	CASSRSDTWNTEAFF
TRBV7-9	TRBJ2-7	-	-	TGTGCCAGCAGCTTATCAAGGGGCAACGGGCACTACGAGCAGTACTTC	CASSLSRGNGHYEQYF
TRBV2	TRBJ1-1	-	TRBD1	TGTGCCGGCAGGGATACAGGGGGCCGGACTGAAGCTTTCTTT	CAGRDTGGRTEAFF
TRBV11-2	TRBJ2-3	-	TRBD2	TGTGCCAGCAGCTTACCGGGGGGTAAGGCAGATACGCAGTATTTT	CASSLPGGKADTQYF
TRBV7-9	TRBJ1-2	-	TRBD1	TGTGCCAGCAGCGATGGGACAGGGGGCCGTGGCTACACCTTC	CASSDGTGGRGYTF
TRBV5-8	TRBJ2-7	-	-	TGTGCCAGCAGCCCCCAGGGGAACTACGAGCAGTACTTC	CASSPQGNYEQYF
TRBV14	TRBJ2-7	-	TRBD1	TGTGCCAGCAGCCAATCGGCGTACAGGGGGATCTACGAGCAGTACTTC	CASSQSAYRGIYEQYF
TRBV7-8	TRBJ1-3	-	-	TGTGCCAGCAGCTTAGCATCGGCAGGGGCTGGAAACACCATATATTTT	CASSLASAGAGNTIYF
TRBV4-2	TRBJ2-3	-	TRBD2	TGTGCCAGCAGCCAGCTAGCGGGGGGCACAGATACGCAGTATTTT	CASSQLAGGTDTQYF
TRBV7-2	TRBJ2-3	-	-	TGTGCCAGCAGAGATGCGGGAAACATCGCGCAGTATTTT	CASRDAGNIAQYF
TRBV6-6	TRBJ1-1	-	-	TGTGCCAGCAGGGAGACAGGAGAAACTGAAGCTTTCTTT	CASRETGETEAFF
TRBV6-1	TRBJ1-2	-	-	TGTGCCAGCAGTGAAGTCGGGGGAGGGATCGCTTCGAACTATGGCTACACCTTC	CASSEVGGGIASNYGYTF
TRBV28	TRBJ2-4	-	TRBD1	TGTGCCAGCAGTCCCTGGGACAGCAAAAACATTCAGTACTTC	CASSPWDSKNIQYF
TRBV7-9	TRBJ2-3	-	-	TGTGCCAGCAGCCCCTCAGAGGAAGGGGAATACACAGATACGCAGTATTTT	CASSPSEEGEYTDTQYF